Below, one TCR beta chain is given with its context. This entry comes from a study of cytomegalovirus exposure and HLA in healthy donors. Background on the study: Unique TCR beta sequences numbering approximately 120 million came from about 179 million T cells in an earlier analysis.

PCR employed 60 Vbeta and 13 Jbeta primers. TCRdb's copy holds only in-frame clones and misses some; the assay was immunoSEQ multiplex PCR. Of 110,000 or so clones listed, around 73% are singletons. The V gene's germline CDR1 is SGHRS and CDR2 YFSETQ. This CDR3 has 14 amino acids. V was cut by 1 base and J by 5 bases, with 10 bases left in between. The clonotype was recovered from a man between 35 and 55 years old in good health and CMV-seronegative. Sequencing input: PBMCs. V is TRBV5-1 and J is TRBJ2-1, with D tentatively TRBD1 (6 bases). The CDR3 here is CASSLLQGDNEQFF. The CDR3 DNA is TGCGCCAGCAGCTTGCTACAGGGCGACAATGAGCAGTTCTTC. The complete variable domain, with remaining parts taken from reference TRBV5-1 and TRBJ2-1, reads KAGVTQTPRYLIKTRGQQVTLSCSPISGHRSVSWYQQTPGQGLQFLFEYFSETQRNKGNFPGRFSGRQFSNSRSEMNVSTLELGDSALYLCASSLLQGDNEQFFGPGTRLTVL.